This T cell receptor beta chain was recorded in a study of cytomegalovirus exposure and HLA in healthy donors (dated 2017 in TCRdb). Concerning the study at large: An earlier analysis of some 550 of the donors reported 250 to 350 Gb of sequence data and 100 million to 130 million unique TCR beta sequences from 150 million to 200 million T cells. Around 320 gigabases of sequencing data and some 85 million unique TCR sequences were included in an early release covering over 600 HLA-typed donors. Of the 350 to 450 genotyped donors, approximately 83% fell in the genetic ancestry cluster associated with self-reported Caucasian donors. The aim of the study was to test whether cataloging public T cell receptors could identify signatures of past pathogen exposure. The T cell repertoires of several hundred subjects were profiled by immunosequencing and related to cytomegalovirus serostatus. A separate validation cohort of 100 to 150 different subjects was used in addition to the approximately 670-subject first cohort. The study combined high-throughput TCR immunosequencing, statistical association of individual TCRs with disease status, and machine learning to predict cytomegalovirus infection status. A later analysis re-analyzed previously published TCR beta repertoires from 550 to 700 donors and added high-resolution HLA genotyping to study TCR occurrence patterns. In the later analysis, no new phenotypic data were used to find candidate immune exposures; instead, reliance was placed on TCR beta sequences and their occurrence across donors. An earlier analysis of some 500 of the donors used high-throughput TCR beta sequencing to judge whether each TCR beta V gene segment behaved as functional or pseudogenic. Donor age, sex, ethnicity and CMV serostatus were compiled alongside the repertoire data. A later genetic analysis used genome-wide SNP genotypes for about three fifths of the 666 donors, treating that subset as a discovery cohort. Every discovery cohort repertoire had been produced on one sequencing platform. HLA typing covered class I and class II loci at four-digit resolution. The number of donors typed differed by locus, with roughly 620-640 for A, B, C, DRB1 and DQB1, around 560 for DQA1, approximately 570 for DPA1, and some 440 for DPB1. Five DR-DQ haplotypes were treated as single units for association and clustering because of strong linkage in the cohort. Among around 400 genotyped donors of the cohort, an average of around 240,000 unique TCR beta nucleotide sequences was sequenced per donor, of which roughly 18% were non-productive.

To note about this clone: Its antigen is not yet known. No much larger clonotype is one base removed from it; base qualities were not supplied.

The cohort consisted of some 670 healthy bone marrow donors. All cohort members were sampled while nominally healthy, although unrecorded immune exposures were likely present. The donor tested CMV seronegative, placing the donor among the 350 or so seronegative members of the cohort. A peripheral blood sample was collected from each donor, and TCR beta sequencing was performed on peripheral blood mononuclear cells. The Qiagen DNeasy Blood Extraction Kit was used to extract genomic DNA from the blood cell samples. CDR3 length: 13 amino acids, cysteine to phenylalanine. Of the read, only the CDR3 DNA is kept; its 39 bases are in frame from base 1. The CDR1 and CDR2 encoded by the germline V gene are MDHEN and SYDVKM. Trimming accounts for 2 bases at V and 3 bases at J, while the number of junction bases matched to no gene is 1. The library was obtained by the immunoSEQ multiplex PCR assay. The multiplex PCR relied on a mix of 60 forward primers for TCR Vbeta segments and 13 reverse primers for TCR Jbeta segments. The CDR3 region of rearranged TCR beta genes was amplified from genomic DNA with a multiplex PCR assay. Amplified TCR beta libraries were sequenced as 87-base-pair reads on the Illumina HiSeq System. Turning to the authors' computational methods: A later analysis tallied approximately 87 million unique TCR beta chains across the 700 or so repertoires, and approximately 11 million of those chains were shared by two or more donors. Raw reads were error-corrected and collapsed into unique sequences by a nearest-neighbor algorithm in which closely related sequences were merged to remove PCR and sequencing errors. To assign V, D and J gene segments, CDR3 sequences were aligned to IMGT reference sequences. For a sequence to be retained, at least a six-nucleotide match to both a V gene segment and a J gene segment was required. A rearrangement was called productive if the CDR3 had no stop codons and remained in frame with V and J, and every other rearrangement was called non-productive. Following IMGT convention, CDR3 was defined as the stretch from the second conserved V-encoded cysteine to the conserved J-encoded phenylalanine. The earlier analysis of about 590 of the donors excluded sequences that lacked an unambiguous match to a single V gene segment. In an earlier analysis of approximately 550 of the donors, V segments were called functional above 56.7% productive rearrangements and were called segregating when the between-donor standard deviation exceeded 5%. To diagnose cytomegalovirus status from the catalog of TCR beta chain sequences, a statistical classification framework was built. In a later analysis, TCR nucleotide sequences were compared against IMGT/GENE-DB human TR gene sequences so that V and J genes could be assigned. The TCRdist pipeline was used in a later analysis to assign CDR3 sequences and most-parsimonious VDJ recombination scenarios. In a later analysis, every TCR beta chain was defined by the combination of its CDR3 amino acid sequence and its V-gene family, and reads without a unique V-gene family were dropped. As a way to deal with suspected cross-contamination and a sequencing artifact, a later analysis dropped over 550 nucleotide sequences that were highly shared and had low generation probability. For each public chain, a later analysis derived a clonal expansion index from normalized ranks of inferred template counts within each repertoire. Generation probabilities in a later analysis came from a VDJ recombination model fitted to out-of-frame rearrangements, and those results were checked against IGoR. In a later analysis, hypergeometric tests were used to score TCR-TCR, TCR-HLA and TCR-CMV co-occurrence, with a repertoire-size bias correction applied to TCR pairs. To estimate false discovery rates, a later analysis permuted the HLA or CMV assignments 20 times. In a later analysis, co-occurring TCRs were grouped using DBSCAN, with TCRdist sequence similarity added in when clustering inside HLA-allele-positive subsets. Repertoires with fewer than 30,000 or more than 120,000 public chains were left out of co-occurrence clustering, as were four to six repertoires with anomalous nucleotide sharing. TCRdb took this table from immuneACCESS and kept in-frame rearrangements with V and J called. Such tables lack part of the clones; where checked against another copy, unresolved V genes explain under half of the gap, and the rest is unexplained. V and J calls plus clone size are reproduced from that table; the DNA served to infer D and trimming. The sample table holds some 200,000 clones, of which about 80% were seen once. About 16% of the sample is held by the ten biggest clonotypes.

General conclusions and limits of the study: According to a later analysis, parvovirus B19, influenza, CMV and Epstein-Barr virus appeared linked to several top co-occurrence clusters. Because counts were too low, roughly 16 rarely observed V segments, including chromosome 9 orphons, were left out of the earlier analysis of several hundred of the donors. In both the original and validation cohorts, the classifier was reported to diagnose cytomegalovirus status with high specificity and sensitivity. Correlated functional status among segregating V segments might be attributable to linkage disequilibrium, but an unknown experimental factor could not be ruled out. A later analysis associated 17,000 or so TCR beta sequences with specific HLA alleles at a false discovery rate of 0.05. Only TCR beta chains were sequenced in this cohort, and the absence of alpha or paired-chain data limited detectable features. A later analysis found that HLA-associated TCR beta chains were more clonally expanded and had lower generation probabilities than equally common non-associated chains. Most TCR sequences were seen in very few donors, while some public TCRs were found in many individuals. A group of highly shared sequence variants was considered likely to be a technical artifact of the sequencing pipeline. Immune exposure information for the cohort was limited to CMV serostatus. A later genetic analysis associated a missense DCLRE1C variant with V-gene and J-gene trimming of TCR beta chains, and an independent cohort replicated the association. A later analysis found that most CMV-associated TCR beta chains appeared HLA-restricted, with HLA associations seemingly driven largely by CMV exposure. Roughly uniform sequencing depth across donors was assumed in presence/absence analyses, although this assumption may not hold. In vitro tests confirmed that a few of the cytomegalovirus-associated TCR beta chains recognize cytomegalovirus antigens. A total of 150 to 200 TCR beta chains were listed by the study as associated with cytomegalovirus. A further reported finding was that TCR beta sequences accurately predicted the HLA-A and HLA-B alleles for most subjects in the first cohort. When HLA alleles, especially DR and DQ, strongly co-occurred, attributing TCR associations to individual alleles was difficult. An earlier analysis of approximately 530 of the donors showed that most TCR beta V segments appeared in productive rearrangements either about 90% or about 30% of the time, which broadly matched IMGT annotations. A later genetic analysis reported fewer N-insertions in productive TCRs among donors in an Asian-associated ancestry cluster than the roughly 620-donor mean. In a later analysis, the rate of TCR association differed among HLA loci, with DRB1 alleles having the most associated TCRs and HLA-C alleles having the fewest. Because HLA typing was unavailable for some donors at each locus, only the typed subset was used in association tests. The 87-base-pair reads could not distinguish some IMGT-functional V segments, including TRBV6-2 and TRBV6-3, so those segments were excluded. The authors suggested that the approach could potentially be extended to other disease states and immunological phenotypes.

In this chain, TRBV28 is recombined with TRBJ2-7; 7 of the junction bases match TRBD2. The clonotype was recovered from a man aged 40-49 years in good health and CMV-seronegative. The sample consisted of PBMCs. The CDR3 reads as follows: CASSLGGSYEQYF. At the DNA level, the sequence is TGTGCCAGCAGTTTAGGCGGGAGCTACGAGCAGTACTTC.